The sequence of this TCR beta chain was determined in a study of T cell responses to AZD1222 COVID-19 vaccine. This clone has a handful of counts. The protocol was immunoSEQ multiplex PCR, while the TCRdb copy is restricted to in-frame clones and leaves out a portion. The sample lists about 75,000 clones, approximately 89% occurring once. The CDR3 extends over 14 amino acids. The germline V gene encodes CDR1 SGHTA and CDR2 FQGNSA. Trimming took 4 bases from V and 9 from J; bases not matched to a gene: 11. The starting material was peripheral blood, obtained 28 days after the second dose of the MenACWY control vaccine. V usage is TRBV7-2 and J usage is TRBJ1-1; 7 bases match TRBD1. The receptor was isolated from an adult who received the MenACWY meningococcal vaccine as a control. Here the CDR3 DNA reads TGTGCCAGCAGCTCAAAGGGACAGCTATTAAAAGCTTTCTTT. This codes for CASSSKGQLLKAFF. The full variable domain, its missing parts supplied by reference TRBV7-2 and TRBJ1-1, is GAGVSQSPSNKVTEKGKDVELRCDPISGHTALYWYRQSLGQGLEFLIYFQGNSAPDKSGLPSDRFSAERTGGSVSTLTIQRTQQEDSAVYLCASSSKGQLLKAFFGQGTRLTVV.